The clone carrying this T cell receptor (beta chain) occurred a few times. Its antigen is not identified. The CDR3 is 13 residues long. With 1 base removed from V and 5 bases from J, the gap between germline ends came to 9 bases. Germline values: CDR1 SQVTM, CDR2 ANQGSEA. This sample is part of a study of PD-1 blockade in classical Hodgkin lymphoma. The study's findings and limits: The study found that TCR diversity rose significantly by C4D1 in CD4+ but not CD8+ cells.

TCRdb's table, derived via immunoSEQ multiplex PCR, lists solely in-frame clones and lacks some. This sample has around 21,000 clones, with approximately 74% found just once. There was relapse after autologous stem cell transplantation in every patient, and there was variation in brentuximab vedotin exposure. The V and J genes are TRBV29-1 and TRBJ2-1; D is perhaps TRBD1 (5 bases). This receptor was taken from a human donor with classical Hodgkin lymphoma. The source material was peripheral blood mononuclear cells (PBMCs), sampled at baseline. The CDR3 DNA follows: TGCAGCGTTGAAGGCGGACATCACAATGAGCAGTTCTTC. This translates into CSVEGGHHNEQFF.